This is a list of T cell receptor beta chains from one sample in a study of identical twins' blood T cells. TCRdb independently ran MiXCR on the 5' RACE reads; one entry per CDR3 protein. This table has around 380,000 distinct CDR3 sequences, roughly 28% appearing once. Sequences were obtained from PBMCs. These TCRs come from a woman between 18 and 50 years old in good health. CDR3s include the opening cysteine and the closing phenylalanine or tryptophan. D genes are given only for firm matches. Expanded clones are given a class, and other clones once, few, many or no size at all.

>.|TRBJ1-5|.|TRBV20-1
CSAREESSNQPQHF
TGCAGTGCTAGAGAGGAAAGCAGCAATCAGCCCCAGCATTTT
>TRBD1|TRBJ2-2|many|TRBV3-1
CASSQARQGAYTGELFF
TGTGCCAGCAGCCAAGCCCGACAGGGGGCGTACACCGGGGAGCTGTTTTTT
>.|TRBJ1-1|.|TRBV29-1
CSVVEGPEAFF
TGCAGCGTTGTAGAGGGCCCTGAAGCTTTCTTT
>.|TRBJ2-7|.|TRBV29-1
CSVSSDNYEQYF
TGCAGCGTTTCGTCGGACAACTACGAGCAGTACTTC
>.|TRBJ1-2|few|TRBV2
CASSELGWEGYTF
TGTGCCAGCAGTGAACTAGGTTGGGAAGGCTACACCTTC
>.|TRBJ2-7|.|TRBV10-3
CAISESGRPYEQYF
TGTGCCATCAGTGAGTCGGGTAGGCCCTACGAGCAGTACTTC
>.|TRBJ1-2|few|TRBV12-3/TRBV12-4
CASSTGMSMDGYTF
TGTGCCAGCAGCACAGGGATGAGTATGGATGGCTACACCTTC
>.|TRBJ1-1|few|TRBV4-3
CASSQGWAAEAFF
TGCGCCAGCAGCCAAGGTTGGGCAGCCGAAGCTTTCTTT
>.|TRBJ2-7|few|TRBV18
CASSPRDEQYF
TGTGCCAGCTCACCAAGGGACGAGCAGTACTTC
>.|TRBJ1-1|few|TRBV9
CASSPWGTEAFF
TGTGCCAGCAGCCCTTGGGGCACTGAAGCTTTCTTT
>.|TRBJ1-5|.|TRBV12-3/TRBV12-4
CASSLTRGNQPQHF
TGTGCCAGCAGTTTAACCCGGGGCAATCAGCCCCAGCATTTT
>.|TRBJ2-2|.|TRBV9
CASSAKSGENTGELFF
TGTGCCAGCAGCGCGAAGAGCGGAGAAAACACCGGGGAGCTGTTTTTT
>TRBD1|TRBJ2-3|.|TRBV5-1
CASSLYRGDTDTQYF
TGCGCCAGCAGCTTATACAGGGGTGACACAGATACGCAGTATTTT
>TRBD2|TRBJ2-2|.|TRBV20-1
CSARDSGMSGPGELFF
TGCAGTGCTAGAGATAGCGGGATGTCAGGGCCCGGGGAGCTGTTTTTT
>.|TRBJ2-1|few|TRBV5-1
CASSPFIGALIQFF
TGCGCCAGCAGCCCCTTTATAGGGGCTCTTATCCAGTTCTTC
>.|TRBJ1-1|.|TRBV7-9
CAGGSEAFF
TGTGCAGGCGGATCTGAAGCTTTCTTT
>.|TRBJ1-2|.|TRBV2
CASSEAGLPYGYTF
TGTGCCAGCAGTGAAGCGGGTCTTCCTTATGGCTACACCTTC
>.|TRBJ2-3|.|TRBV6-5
CASSLIAGLRDTQYF
TGTGCCAGCAGTTTAATTGCAGGGCTGCGAGATACGCAGTATTTT
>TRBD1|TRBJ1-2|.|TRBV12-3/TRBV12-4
CASSQTGQGYGYTF
TGTGCCAGCAGTCAGACAGGACAGGGATATGGCTACACCTTC
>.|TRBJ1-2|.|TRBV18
CASSPPSRTINDPDGYTF
TGTGCCAGCTCACCACCGTCCAGGACCATCAACGACCCCGATGGCTACACCTTC
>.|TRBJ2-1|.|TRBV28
CASSPVNPGNEQFF
TGTGCCAGCAGTCCCGTAAATCCAGGCAATGAGCAGTTCTTC
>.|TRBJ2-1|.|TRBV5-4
CASSSQRWSSYNEQFF
TGTGCCAGCAGCTCTCAGCGTTGGAGCTCCTACAATGAGCAGTTCTTC
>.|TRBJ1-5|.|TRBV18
CASSSGGSQPQHF
TGTGCCAGCTCATCAGGAGGATCTCAGCCCCAGCATTTT
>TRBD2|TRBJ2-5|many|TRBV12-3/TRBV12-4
CASSLARLAETGETQYF
TGTGCCAGCAGTTTAGCCCGACTAGCCGAAACCGGGGAGACCCAGTACTTC
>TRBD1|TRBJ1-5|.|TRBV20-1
CSATRSQGGLGQPQHF
TGCAGTGCCACCCGCTCCCAGGGGGGACTAGGACAGCCCCAGCATTTT
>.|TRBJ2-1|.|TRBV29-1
CSVEGLPSSYNEQFF
TGCAGCGTTGAAGGGTTGCCGAGCTCCTACAATGAGCAGTTCTTC
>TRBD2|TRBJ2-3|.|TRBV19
CASSRLAGLRDTQYF
TGTGCCAGTAGTAGGTTAGCGGGGCTAAGGGATACGCAGTATTTT
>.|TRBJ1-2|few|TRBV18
CASSPPFSTDMSGYTF
TGTGCCAGCTCACCCCCATTTTCGACGGATATGAGTGGCTACACCTTC
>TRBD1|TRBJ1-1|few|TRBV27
CASRVTWTGANTEAFF
TGTGCCAGCAGGGTGACATGGACAGGGGCGAACACTGAAGCTTTCTTT
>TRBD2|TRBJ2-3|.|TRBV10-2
CASSAASGRRDTQYF
TGCGCCAGCAGTGCGGCTAGCGGGAGAAGAGATACGCAGTATTTT
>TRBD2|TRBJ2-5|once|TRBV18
CASSPTSGKETQYF
TGTGCCAGCTCACCAACTAGCGGTAAAGAGACCCAGTACTTC
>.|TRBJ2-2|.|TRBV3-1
CASSQEFGRGGELFF
TGTGCCAGCAGCCAAGAATTCGGGCGCGGCGGGGAGCTGTTTTTT